The 20 T cell receptor beta chains below were found in one sample sequenced in a study of blood T cells in healthy people across ages. Sample-barcoded 5' priming and a J-beta primer mix drove a second PCR of about 6 to 12 cycles. TCRdb analysed the 5' RACE reads with MiXCR anew, one entry per CDR3 protein. This table holds around 850,000 distinct CDR3 sequences, roughly 34% found once. Sequencing was carried out using blood. The receptors derive from a man younger than 35 in good health.

The gene calls are TRBV7-2 and TRBJ2-1; D unresolved. CDR1 SGHTA and CDR2 FQGNSA come from the germline V gene. The CDR3 loop spans 13 amino acids. Deletions cut 5 bases from V and 5 bases from J, with 10 bases between. DNA for the CDR3: TGTGCCAGCAGCGTAGGGCGGCACAATGAGCAGTTCTTC. It specifies CASSVGRHNEQFF.

A word on this clonotype: A read error may be the cause here, since a much bigger clone is one base away. The V call is TRBV7-2, the J call TRBJ1-2, with D unresolved. V was cut by 5 bases and J by 8 bases, with 15 bases left in between. There are 13 residues in the CDR3. Germline CDR1 SGHTA, CDR2 FQGNSA. CDR3 protein: CASSADWGYGYTF. The CDR3 bases are TGTGCCAGCAGCGCTGATTGGGGTTACGGCTACACCTTC.

To note about this clonotype: With a much larger clone just one base away, this may be a read error. The genes are TRBV25-1 and TRBJ2-1, with D perhaps TRBD2 (5 bases). CDR1 is MGHDK and CDR2 is SYGVNS in the germline V gene. Deletions cut 10 bases from V and 9 bases from J, with 16 bases between. This CDR3 comprises 12 residues. The CDR3 spells CATKEALGEQFF. The CDR3 nucleotides are TGTGCCACCAAGGAGGCCTTGGGTGAGCAGTTCTTC. Using reference TRBV25-1 and TRBJ2-1 for the parts outside the CDR3, the full variable domain is EADIYQTPRYLVIGTGKKITLECSQTMGHDKMYWYQQDPGMELHLIHYSYGVNSTEKGDLSSESTVSRIRTEHFPLTLESARPSHTSQYLCATKEALGEQFFGPGTRLTVL.

The V gene is TRBV12-3 or TRBV12-4, the J gene TRBJ2-2; a possible D gene is TRBD2 (5 bases). The V gene lost 3 bases and the J gene lost 3 bases, with 8 bases spanning the gap. The CDR3 length is 14 residues. The CDR3 is CASSLGAYTGELFF. The CDR3 DNA reads as TGTGCCAGCAGTTTGGGAGCTTACACCGGGGAGCTGTTTTTT.

This clonotype has more than one count but fewer than ten. The V gene is TRBV20-1, the J gene TRBJ2-7; 8 nucleotides line up with TRBD2. The CDR3 loop spans 14 amino acids. Losses at the gene ends were 6 bases for V and 2 bases for J; bases not matched to a gene: 9. Germline V gives CDR1 DFQATT, CDR2 SNEGSKA (reference sequence). CDR3 nucleotides: TGCAGTGCACGGACGGGACTAGAAACCTACGAGCAGTACTTC. This gives the protein CSARTGLETYEQYF.

This clonotype was picked up one time. The chain is built from TRBV20-1 and TRBJ1-1; no firm D call. Looked up from germline, CDR1 is DFQATT and CDR2 is SNEGSKA (reference sequence). With 5 bases removed from V and 1 base from J, the gap between germline ends came to 8 bases. This CDR3 is 12 amino acids long. The CDR3 DNA sequence: TGCAGTGCTTCTAATCAGAACACTGAAGCTTTCTTT. Amino acid sequence: CSASNQNTEAFF.

As concerns this clonotype: A read error may be the cause here, since a much bigger clone is one base away. As DNA, the CDR3 is TGTGCCATCAGTGAGGGGCCTGGTAGCGGGGCAGTAGAGACCCAGTTCTTC. Translation gives CAISEGPGSGAVETQFF. The chain couples TRBV10-3 to TRBJ2-5, with TRBD2 matching 8 bases. The DNA matches TRBJ2-1 better at its end, which makes the J call doubtful. This CDR3 comprises 17 residues. Germline CDR1 reads ENHRY; CDR2 reads SYGVKD.

This clonotype was detected many times. This chain connects TRBV6-2 or TRBV6-3 to TRBJ2-5, with D maybe TRBD1 (6 bases). CDR3 size: 12 residues. The V gene's germline CDR1 is MNHEY and CDR2 SVGEGT. The V and J ends lost 6 bases and 2 bases respectively, with 7 bases between them. CDR3 residues: CASSGQQETQYF. CDR3 nucleotide sequence: TGTGCCAGCAGCGGACAGCAAGAGACCCAGTACTTC.

This chain joins TRBV20-1 and TRBJ2-3; D is uncertain. There are 12 residues in the CDR3. Deletions cut 7 bases from V and 3 bases from J, with 11 bases between. CDR1 is DFQATT and CDR2 is SNEGSKA in the germline V gene (reference sequence). The CDR3 DNA reads TGCAGTGTTCCGGGCCCGACAGATACGCAGTATTTT. Translated: CSVPGPTDTQYF.

The rearrangement links TRBV9 to TRBJ2-1; possibly TRBD1 for D (6 bases). V was pared by 3 bases and J by 7 bases, with 26 bases between. Per germline, CDR1 SGDLS and CDR2 YYNGEE. The length of the CDR3 is 18 residues. DNA for the CDR3: TGTGCCAGCAGCGCTCTCCCATCCACAGGGTATAACTATAATGAGCAGTTCTTC. The encoded protein is CASSALPSTGYNYNEQFF.

V and J are TRBV20-1 and TRBJ2-1, with D uncertain. The CDR3 extends over 12 amino acids. From germline, CDR1 is DFQATT and CDR2 SNEGSKA (reference sequence). V lost 1 base and J lost 10, with 11 bases in between. The CDR3, as DNA: TGCAGTGCTAGAGGCAGCTCCTACGAGCAGTTCTTC. Its translation: CSARGSSYEQFF.

The chain employs TRBV6-5 and TRBJ2-5; 10 bases are a match to TRBD2. Germline loops: CDR1 MNHEY, CDR2 SVGAGI. J gave up 11 bases and V 5 bases, and 14 bases lay outside the gene matches. The CDR3 runs 15 residues. CDR3 DNA: TGTGCCAGCAGTCCAACTAGCGGGGCCCACAATGAGCAGTACTTC. Amino acid sequence: CASSPTSGAHNEQYF.

With regard to this clonotype: The junction does not match germline at one end; this may be a read error. The chain couples TRBV7-9 to TRBJ2-2; perhaps TRBD1 as D (7 bases). The CDR3 sequence is 16 residues long. CDR1 is SEHNR and CDR2 is FQNEAQ in the germline V gene (reference sequence). The CDR3 region is CASSPRQGANTGGLFF. The CDR3 DNA is TGTGCCAGCAGCCCTAGACAGGGAGCGAACACCGGGGGGCTGTTTTTT.

This clonotype was observed at least ten times. The chain recombines TRBV7-3 with TRBJ2-1; 9 bases are shared with TRBD2. The CDR3 totals 17 residues. Germline CDR1 SGHTA, CDR2 FQGTGA. V was pared by 4 bases and J by 7 bases, with 14 bases of the junction left unmatched. This chain's CDR3 is CASSSSPPGLAVNEQFF. The CDR3, as DNA: TGTGCCAGCAGCTCATCCCCTCCGGGACTAGCAGTTAATGAGCAGTTCTTC.

This clonotype has ten or more counts. The chain uses TRBV7-2 and TRBJ2-2; 7 nucleotides agree with TRBD2. Germline assignment: CDR1 SGHTA and CDR2 FQGNSA. The CDR3 totals 16 residues. The J segment lost 7 bases and the V segment lost 0 bases, leaving 8 bases of the junction unmatched. The CDR3 region has the DNA TGTGCCAGCAGCTTAGCGTCGGGGGGTGATAGCGGGGAGCTGTTTTTT. Encoded protein: CASSLASGGDSGELFF.

This clonotype was observed at least ten times. V gene TRBV27 combines with J gene TRBJ2-3; perhaps TRBD2 as D (5 bases). The CDR3 totals 12 residues. V was clipped by 2 bases and J by 7 bases, with 7 bases between them. Germline V gives CDR1 MNHEY, CDR2 SMNVEV (reference sequence). The CDR3 reads CASSLDGNTQYF. DNA for the CDR3: TGTGCCAGCAGTTTAGACGGGAATACGCAGTATTTT.

This clonotype was detected only a few times. The DNA for the CDR3 is TGTGCCAGCCAAACGCCGGCGGGCAACTATGGCTACACCTTC. It specifies CASQTPAGNYGYTF. The J gene is TRBJ1-2, the V gene TRBV18; D not resolved. Germline CDR1 and CDR2: KGHSH and LQKENI. V was clipped by 8 bases and J by 2 bases, with 15 bases between them. The CDR3 length is 14 residues.

V gene TRBV5-6 combines with J gene TRBJ1-5, with a possible D match to TRBD1 (6 bases). There are 17 residues in the CDR3. Trimming left V 0 bases short and J 2 bases short, with 15 bases between. Germline CDR1 is SGHDT and CDR2 is YYEEEE. This CDR3 is CASSLVYSGVGNQPQHF. For the CDR3, the DNA is TGTGCCAGCAGCTTGGTATATTCAGGGGTGGGCAATCAGCCCCAGCATTTT.

V gene TRBV2 combines with J gene TRBJ2-3, with D perhaps being TRBD1 or TRBD2 (5 bases each). Germline assignment: CDR1 SNHLY and CDR2 FYNNEI. Trimming pared 3 bases from V and 2 bases from J, leaving 15 bases between. The CDR3 runs 16 residues. Here the CDR3 DNA reads TGTGCCAGCAGTGATCCGGGACGAGCGGACACAGATACGCAGTATTTT. Translated, it gives CASSDPGRADTDTQYF.

This clonotype was picked up a small number of times. The chain has TRBV30 and TRBJ1-5, with unresolved D. This CDR3 has 16 residues. V lost 0 bases, J lost 4 bases, and 16 bases lay in between. Germline-derived CDR1 and CDR2 are GTSNPN and SVGIG (reference sequence). This CDR3 reads CAWSVNRAGWNQPQHF. DNA of the CDR3: TGTGCCTGGAGTGTAAACCGGGCCGGGTGGAATCAGCCCCAGCATTTT.